This T cell receptor beta chain came from a study of blood T cells in healthy people across ages. The individuals who served as donors were healthy Caucasians living in Russia, aged roughly 6 to 100. A minimum of 6 micrograms of total RNA was extracted per sample. Notes on this clonotype: Sequence at one end of the junction differs from germline and may be a read error.

Sample-barcoded 5' priming and a J-beta primer mix drove a second PCR of roughly 7 to 11 cycles. All cDNA molecules were each tagged by a template-switch adaptor with 12 random nucleotides. Each CDR3 protein gets one entry after TCRdb re-called the 5' RACE reads with MiXCR. The sample has around 800,000 distinct CDR3 sequences; under 45% are singletons. The CDR3 totals 18 residues. Germline V gives CDR1 SEHNR, CDR2 FQNEAQ (reference sequence). This receptor was obtained from a man between 60 and 75 years old in good health. The chain links TRBV7-9 to TRBJ2-7; D is ambiguous. The specimen was blood. The CDR3 protein is CTSSLEAAGDQESYEQYF. CDR3 DNA: TGTACCAGCAGCTTAGAGGCCGCCGGAGACCAAGAATCCTACGAGCAGTACTTC.